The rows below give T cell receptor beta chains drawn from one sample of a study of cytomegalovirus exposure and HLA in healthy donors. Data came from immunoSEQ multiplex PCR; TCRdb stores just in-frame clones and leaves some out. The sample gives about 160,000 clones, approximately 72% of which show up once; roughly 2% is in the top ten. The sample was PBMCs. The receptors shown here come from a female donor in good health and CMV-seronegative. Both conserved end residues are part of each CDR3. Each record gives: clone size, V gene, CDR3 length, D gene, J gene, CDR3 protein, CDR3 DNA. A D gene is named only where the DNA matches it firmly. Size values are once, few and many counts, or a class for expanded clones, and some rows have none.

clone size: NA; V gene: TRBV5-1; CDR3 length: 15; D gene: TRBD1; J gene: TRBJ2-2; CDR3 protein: CASGPGDRGPGELFF; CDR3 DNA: TGCGCCAGCGGGCCCGGGGACAGGGGGCCCGGGGAGCTGTTTTTT
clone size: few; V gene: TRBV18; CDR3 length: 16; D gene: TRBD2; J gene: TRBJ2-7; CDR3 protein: CASSPTSGGAGYEQYF; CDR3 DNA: TGTGCCAGCTCACCAACCAGCGGGGGGGCTGGCTACGAGCAGTACTTC
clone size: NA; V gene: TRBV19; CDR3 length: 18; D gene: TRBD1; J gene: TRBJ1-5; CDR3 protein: CATQARTGVTTSNQPQHF; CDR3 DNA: TGTGCCACCCAGGCCCGAACAGGGGTCACCACTAGCAATCAGCCCCAGCATTTT
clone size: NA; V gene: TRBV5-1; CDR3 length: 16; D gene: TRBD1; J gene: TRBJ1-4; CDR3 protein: CASSARTQGTNEKLFF; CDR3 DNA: TGCGCCAGCAGCGCGAGAACACAGGGGACTAATGAAAAACTGTTTTTT
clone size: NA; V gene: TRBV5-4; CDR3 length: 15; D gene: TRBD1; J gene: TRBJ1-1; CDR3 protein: CASSPRQGANTEAFF; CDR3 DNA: TGTGCCAGCAGCCCCAGACAGGGGGCGAACACTGAAGCTTTCTTT
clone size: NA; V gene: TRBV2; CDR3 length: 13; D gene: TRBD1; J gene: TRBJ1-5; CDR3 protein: CAIGQGAWQPQHF; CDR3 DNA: TGTGCCATCGGACAGGGGGCATGGCAGCCCCAGCATTTT
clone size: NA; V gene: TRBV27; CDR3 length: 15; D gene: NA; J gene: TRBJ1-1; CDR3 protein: CASSLSARPNTEAFF; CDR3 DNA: TGTGCCAGCAGTTTATCGGCCCGCCCGAACACTGAAGCTTTCTTT
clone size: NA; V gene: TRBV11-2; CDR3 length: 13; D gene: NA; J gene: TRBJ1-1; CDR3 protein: CASSLVQNTEAFF; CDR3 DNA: TGTGCCAGCAGCTTAGTCCAGAACACTGAAGCTTTCTTT
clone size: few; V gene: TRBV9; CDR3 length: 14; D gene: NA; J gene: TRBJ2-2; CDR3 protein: CASSSGHDTGELFF; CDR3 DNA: TGTGCCAGCAGCTCGGGTCACGACACCGGGGAGCTGTTTTTT
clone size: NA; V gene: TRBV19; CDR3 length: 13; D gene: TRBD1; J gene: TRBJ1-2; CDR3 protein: CASSPGTGIGYTF; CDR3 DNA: TGTGCCAGTAGTCCTGGGACAGGGATTGGCTACACCTTC
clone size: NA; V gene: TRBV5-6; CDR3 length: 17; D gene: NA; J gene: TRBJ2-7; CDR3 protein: CASSLRPPGHSRDEQYF; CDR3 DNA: TGTGCCAGCAGCCTACGTCCCCCCGGACATTCTCGGGACGAGCAGTACTTC
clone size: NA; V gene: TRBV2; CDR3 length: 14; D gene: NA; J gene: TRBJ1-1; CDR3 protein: CASSERAGNTEAFF; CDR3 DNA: TGTGCCAGCAGTGAAAGAGCGGGAAACACTGAAGCTTTCTTT
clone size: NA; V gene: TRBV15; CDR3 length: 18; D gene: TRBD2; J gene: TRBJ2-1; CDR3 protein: CATSRDQLAGVTYNEQFF; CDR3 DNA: TGTGCCACCAGCAGAGATCAATTAGCGGGAGTTACCTACAATGAGCAGTTCTTC
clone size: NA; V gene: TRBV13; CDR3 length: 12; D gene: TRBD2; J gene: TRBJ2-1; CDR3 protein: CASSSSGSWQFF; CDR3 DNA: TGTGCCAGCAGCAGCAGCGGGAGTTGGCAGTTCTTC
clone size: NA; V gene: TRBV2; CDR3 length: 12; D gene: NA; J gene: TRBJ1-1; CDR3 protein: CASSEDWEGTFF; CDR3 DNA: TGTGCCAGCAGTGAAGATTGGGAGGGAACTTTCTTT
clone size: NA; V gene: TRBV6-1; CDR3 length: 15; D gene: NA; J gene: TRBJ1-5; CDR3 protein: CASSEEDRQGQPQHF; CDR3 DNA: TGTGCCAGCAGTGAGGAGGACAGACAAGGCCAGCCCCAGCATTTT
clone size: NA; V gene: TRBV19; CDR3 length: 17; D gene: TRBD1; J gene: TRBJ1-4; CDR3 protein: CASLDRDQSLQVEKLFF; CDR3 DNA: TGTGCCAGCCTGGACAGGGATCAGAGTCTCCAAGTCGAAAAACTGTTTTTT
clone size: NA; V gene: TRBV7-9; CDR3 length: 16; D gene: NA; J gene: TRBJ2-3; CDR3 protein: CASSRYPPRGTDTQYF; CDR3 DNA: TGTGCCAGCAGCCGCTATCCCCCGAGGGGCACAGATACGCAGTATTTT
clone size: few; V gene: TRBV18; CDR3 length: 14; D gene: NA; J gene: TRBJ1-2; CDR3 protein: CASSPGQMNYGYTF; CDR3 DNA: TGTGCCAGCTCACCAGGACAGATGAACTATGGCTACACCTTC
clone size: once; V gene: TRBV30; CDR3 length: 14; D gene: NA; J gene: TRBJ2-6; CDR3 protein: CAWVWPWGANVLTF; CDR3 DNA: TGTGCCTGGGTCTGGCCATGGGGGGCCAACGTCCTGACTTTC
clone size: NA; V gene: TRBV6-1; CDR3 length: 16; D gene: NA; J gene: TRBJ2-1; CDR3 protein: CASSEGEGGAYNEQFF; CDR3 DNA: TGTGCCAGCAGTGAAGGCGAGGGCGGGGCTTACAATGAGCAGTTCTTC
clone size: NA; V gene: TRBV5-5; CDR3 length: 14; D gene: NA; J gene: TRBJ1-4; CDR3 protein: CASSSSPGGEKLFF; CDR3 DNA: TGTGCCAGCAGCTCCAGTCCCGGAGGAGAAAAACTGTTTTTT
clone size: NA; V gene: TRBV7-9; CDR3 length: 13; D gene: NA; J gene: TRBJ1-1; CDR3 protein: CASSSHMNTEAFF; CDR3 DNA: TGTGCCAGCAGCTCCCACATGAACACTGAAGCTTTCTTT
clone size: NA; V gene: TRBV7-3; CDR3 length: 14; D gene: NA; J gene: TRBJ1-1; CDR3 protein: CASSLGQTNTEAFF; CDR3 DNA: TGTGCCAGCAGCTTAGGACAGACGAACACTGAAGCTTTCTTT
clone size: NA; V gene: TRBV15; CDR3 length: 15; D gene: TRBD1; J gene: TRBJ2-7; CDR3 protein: CATSSPGTGGNEQYF; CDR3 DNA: TGTGCCACCAGCTCTCCCGGGACAGGGGGCAACGAGCAGTACTTC
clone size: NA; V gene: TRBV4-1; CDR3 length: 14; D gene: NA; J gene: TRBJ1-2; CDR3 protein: CASSLLKAGAGYTF; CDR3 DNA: TGCGCCAGCAGCCTTCTAAAGGCGGGTGCGGGCTACACCTTC
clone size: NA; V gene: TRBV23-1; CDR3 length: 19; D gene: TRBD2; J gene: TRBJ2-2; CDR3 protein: CASSQEVYSSGANTGELFF; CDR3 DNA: TGCGCCAGCAGTCAAGAGGTGTACTCTAGCGGGGCGAACACCGGGGAGCTGTTTTTT
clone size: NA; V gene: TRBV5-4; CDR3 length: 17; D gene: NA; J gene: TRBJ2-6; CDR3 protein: CASGGNALNAGANVLTF; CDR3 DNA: TGTGCCAGCGGGGGGAACGCTCTGAATGCTGGGGCCAACGTCCTGACTTTC
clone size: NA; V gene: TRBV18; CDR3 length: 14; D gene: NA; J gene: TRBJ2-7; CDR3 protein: CASSPLGADYEQYF; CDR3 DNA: TGTGCCAGCTCACCACTGGGGGCTGACTACGAGCAGTACTTC
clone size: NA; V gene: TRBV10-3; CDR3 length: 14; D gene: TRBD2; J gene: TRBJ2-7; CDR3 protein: CAISDGAGGLEQYF; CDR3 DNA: TGTGCCATCAGTGACGGAGCGGGGGGGCTCGAGCAGTACTTC
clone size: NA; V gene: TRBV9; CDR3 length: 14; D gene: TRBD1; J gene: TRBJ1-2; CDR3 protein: CASSGGQGNYGYTF; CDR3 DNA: TGTGCCAGCAGCGGAGGACAGGGAAACTATGGCTACACCTTC
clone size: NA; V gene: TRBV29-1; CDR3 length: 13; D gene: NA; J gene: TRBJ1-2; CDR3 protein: CSVRPGTQGGYTF; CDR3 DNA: TGCAGCGTACGACCCGGGACTCAGGGTGGCTACACCTTC
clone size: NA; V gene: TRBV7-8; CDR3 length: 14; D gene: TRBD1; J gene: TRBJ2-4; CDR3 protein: CASSTGQDGDIQYF; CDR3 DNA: TGTGCCAGCAGCACGGGACAGGATGGGGACATTCAGTACTTC
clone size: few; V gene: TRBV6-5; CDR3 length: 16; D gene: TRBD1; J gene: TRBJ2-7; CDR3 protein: CASSYSRDRGSYEQYF; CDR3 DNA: TGTGCCAGCAGTTACTCGAGGGACAGGGGCTCCTACGAGCAGTACTTC
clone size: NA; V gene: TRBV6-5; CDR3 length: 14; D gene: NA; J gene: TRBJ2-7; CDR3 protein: CASNSPGSSYEQYF; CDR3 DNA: TGTGCCAGCAACTCTCCGGGAAGCTCCTACGAGCAGTACTTC
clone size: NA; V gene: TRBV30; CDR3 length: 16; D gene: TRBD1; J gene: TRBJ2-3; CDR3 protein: CAWSAGGFGGTDTQYF; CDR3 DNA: TGTGCCTGGAGTGCAGGGGGCTTTGGTGGCACAGATACGCAGTATTTT
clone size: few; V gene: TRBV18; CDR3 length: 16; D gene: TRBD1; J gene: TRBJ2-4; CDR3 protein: CASSRTGGLGGDIQYF; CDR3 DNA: TGTGCCAGCTCACGGACAGGGGGCCTAGGAGGGGACATTCAGTACTTC
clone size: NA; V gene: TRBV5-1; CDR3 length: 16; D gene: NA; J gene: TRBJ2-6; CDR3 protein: CASSLEGVSGANVLTF; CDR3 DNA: TGCGCCAGCAGCTTGGAGGGAGTCTCTGGGGCCAACGTCCTGACTTTC
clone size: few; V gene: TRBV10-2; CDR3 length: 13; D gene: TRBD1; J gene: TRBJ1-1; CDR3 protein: CASSQQGGSEAFF; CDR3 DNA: TGCGCCAGCAGTCAACAGGGGGGATCTGAAGCTTTCTTT
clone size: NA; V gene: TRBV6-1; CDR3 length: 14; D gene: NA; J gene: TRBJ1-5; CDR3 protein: CASMRTASNQPQHF; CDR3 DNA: TGTGCCAGCATGCGGACAGCGAGCAATCAGCCCCAGCATTTT
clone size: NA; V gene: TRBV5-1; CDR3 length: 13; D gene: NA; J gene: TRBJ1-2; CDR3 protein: CASSYAGEAGYTF; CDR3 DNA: TGCGCCAGCAGCTACGCAGGGGAAGCAGGCTACACCTTC
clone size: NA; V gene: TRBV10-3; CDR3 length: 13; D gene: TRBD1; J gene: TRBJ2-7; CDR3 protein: CAISAEGAGEQYF; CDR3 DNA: TGTGCCATCAGTGCTGAGGGGGCAGGGGAGCAGTACTTC
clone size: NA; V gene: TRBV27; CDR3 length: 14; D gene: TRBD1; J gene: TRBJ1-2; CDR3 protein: CASRRTGIGYGYTF; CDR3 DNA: TGTGCCAGCAGGCGGACAGGGATCGGCTATGGCTACACCTTC
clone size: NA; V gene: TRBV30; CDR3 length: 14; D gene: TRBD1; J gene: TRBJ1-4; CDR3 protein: CAWNPGQGNEKLFF; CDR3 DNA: TGTGCCTGGAACCCGGGACAGGGAAATGAAAAACTGTTTTTT
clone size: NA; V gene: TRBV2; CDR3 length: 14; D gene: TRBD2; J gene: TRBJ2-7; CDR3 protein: CASSPGSGPYEQYF; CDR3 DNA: TGTGCCAGCAGTCCCGGTAGCGGGCCCTACGAGCAGTACTTC
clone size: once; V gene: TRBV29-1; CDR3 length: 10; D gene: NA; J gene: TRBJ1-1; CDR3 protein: CSVEVTGAFF; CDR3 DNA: TGCAGCGTTGAAGTTACAGGGGCTTTCTTT
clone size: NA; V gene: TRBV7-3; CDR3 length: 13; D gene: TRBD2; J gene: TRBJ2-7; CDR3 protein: CASSQGRGAEQYF; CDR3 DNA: TGTGCCAGCAGCCAAGGGAGGGGAGCCGAGCAGTACTTC
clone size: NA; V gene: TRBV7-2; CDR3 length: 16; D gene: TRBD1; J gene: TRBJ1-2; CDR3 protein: CASSLGGQGGNYGYTF; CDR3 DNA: TGTGCCAGCAGCTTAGGGGGGCAGGGGGGAAACTATGGCTACACCTTC
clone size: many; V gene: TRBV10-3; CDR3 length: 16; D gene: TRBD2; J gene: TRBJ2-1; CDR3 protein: CAISEASSGGYNEQFF; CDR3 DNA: TGTGCCATCAGTGAGGCCTCTAGCGGGGGATACAATGAGCAGTTCTTC
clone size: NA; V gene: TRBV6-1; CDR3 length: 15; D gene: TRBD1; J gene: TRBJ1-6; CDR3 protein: CASSEAGTGYTPLHF; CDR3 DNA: TGTGCCAGCAGTGAAGCGGGGACAGGGTACACACCCCTCCACTTT
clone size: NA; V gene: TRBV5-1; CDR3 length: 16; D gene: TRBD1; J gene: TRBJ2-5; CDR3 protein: CASSHTLQGTQETQYF; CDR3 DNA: TGCGCCAGCAGTCATACCCTACAGGGGACCCAAGAGACCCAGTACTTC
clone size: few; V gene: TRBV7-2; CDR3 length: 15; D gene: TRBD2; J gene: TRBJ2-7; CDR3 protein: CASSLYSGGLYEQYF; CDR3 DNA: TGTGCCAGCAGCTTATATTCGGGAGGGCTCTACGAGCAGTACTTC
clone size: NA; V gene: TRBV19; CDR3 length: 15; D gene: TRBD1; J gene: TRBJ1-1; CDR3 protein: CASRETGTLNTEAFF; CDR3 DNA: TGTGCCAGTAGAGAGACAGGGACACTGAACACTGAAGCTTTCTTT
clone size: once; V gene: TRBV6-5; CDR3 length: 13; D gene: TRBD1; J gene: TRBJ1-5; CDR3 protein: CASSPGGNQPQHF; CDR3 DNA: TGTGCCAGCAGCCCAGGGGGAAATCAGCCCCAGCATTTT
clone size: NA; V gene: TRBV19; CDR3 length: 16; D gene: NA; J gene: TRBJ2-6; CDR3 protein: CASTSRGTSGANVLTF; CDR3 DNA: TGTGCCAGTACCTCGAGGGGGACCTCTGGGGCCAACGTCCTGACTTTC